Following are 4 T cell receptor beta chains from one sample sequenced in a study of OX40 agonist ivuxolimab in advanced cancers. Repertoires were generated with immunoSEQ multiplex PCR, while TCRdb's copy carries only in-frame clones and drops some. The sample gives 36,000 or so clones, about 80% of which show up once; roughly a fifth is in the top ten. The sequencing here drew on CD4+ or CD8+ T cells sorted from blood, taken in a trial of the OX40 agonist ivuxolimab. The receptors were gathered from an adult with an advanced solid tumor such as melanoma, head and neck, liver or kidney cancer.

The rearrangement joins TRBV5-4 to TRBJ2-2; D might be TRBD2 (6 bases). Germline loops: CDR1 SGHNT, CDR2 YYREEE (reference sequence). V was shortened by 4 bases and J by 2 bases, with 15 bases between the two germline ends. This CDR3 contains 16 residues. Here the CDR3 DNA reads TGTGCCAGCAGCCCTCCCGGGACTCTAAACACCGGGGAGCTGTTTTTT. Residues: CASSPPGTLNTGELFF.

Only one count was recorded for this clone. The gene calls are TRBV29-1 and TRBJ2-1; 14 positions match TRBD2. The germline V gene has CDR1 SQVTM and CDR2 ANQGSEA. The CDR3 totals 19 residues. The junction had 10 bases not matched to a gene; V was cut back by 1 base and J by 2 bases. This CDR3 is CSVEAGLAGVDWTYNEQFF. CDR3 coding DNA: TGCAGCGTTGAAGCGGGACTAGCGGGAGTTGATTGGACCTACAATGAGCAGTTCTTC.

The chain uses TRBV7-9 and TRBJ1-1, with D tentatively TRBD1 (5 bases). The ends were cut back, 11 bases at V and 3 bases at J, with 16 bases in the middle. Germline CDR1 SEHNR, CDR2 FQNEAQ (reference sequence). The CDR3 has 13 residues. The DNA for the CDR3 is TGTGCCGGTAGGGACCCCGAATACACTGAAGCTTTCTTT. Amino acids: CAGRDPEYTEAFF.

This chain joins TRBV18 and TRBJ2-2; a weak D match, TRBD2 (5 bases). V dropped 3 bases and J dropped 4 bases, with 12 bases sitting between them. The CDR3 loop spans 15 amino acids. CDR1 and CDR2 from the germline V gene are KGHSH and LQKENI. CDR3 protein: CASSPIVRGTGELFF. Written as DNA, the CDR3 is TGTGCCAGCTCACCGATTGTCCGGGGCACCGGGGAGCTGTTTTTT.